This T cell receptor (beta chain) was profiled in a study of CD8 T cells in Susac syndrome. Random hexamers were used to reverse transcribe an amount of roughly 0.5 to 1 ug RNA. TCRdb called the immunoSEQ multiplex PCR reads again in MiXCR, with one record for every CDR3 protein. The table has some 200,000 distinct CDR3 sequences, roughly 96% seen once; the top ten hold about 0.087%. Peripheral blood CD8+ and CD4+ T cells were profiled by TCR beta sequencing. TEMRA cells were FACS-enriched, unlike CD8+ and CD4+ T cells, which were negatively isolated. The CDR3 length is 12 residues. V was pared by 4 bases and J by 7 bases, with 6 bases between. CDR1 and CDR2 from the germline V gene are KGHDR and SFDVKD.

This TCR came from a human donor with multiple sclerosis. The chain joins TRBV24-1 to TRBJ2-2; D is undetermined. The sequencing sample was made of CD4+ T cells from PBMCs. The CDR3 region is CATSEPGGELFF. The CDR3 DNA reads as TGTGCCACCAGTGAGCCAGGCGGGGAGCTGTTTTTT.